The table lists the clone carrying this T cell receptor beta chain with a few counts. The data derive from a study of blood T cell repertoires in COVID-19. The overall study: The origin of the acute and convalescent COVID-19 samples was the United States, Italy and Spain. The analysed material was cDNA or gDNA that came from T cells, B-cell-depleted T cells, or PBMCs.

Authors' data handling: Using reference gene primer amplification, nucleated cell counts were estimated. Assay used: immunoSEQ multiplex PCR; TCRdb lists only in-frame clones, some missing. The V and J calls and clone size were taken over from that table, and D and trimming were inferred from the DNA. This sample has some 200,000 clones; 85% occur once, and the top ten carry 8.2%. This sequence was found in a woman aged 55-70 years with acute or convalescent COVID-19. Sequencing was carried out using peripheral blood.

In nucleotides, the CDR3 is TGTGCCAGCAGCTCTAGCACAGATACGCAGTATTTT. This encodes CASSSSTDTQYF. This chain uses TRBV11-2 with TRBJ2-3; D unresolved. The ends were cut back, 4 bases at V and 0 bases at J, with 2 bases in the middle. Germline values: CDR1 SGHAT, CDR2 FQNNGV. This CDR3 is built from 12 residues.